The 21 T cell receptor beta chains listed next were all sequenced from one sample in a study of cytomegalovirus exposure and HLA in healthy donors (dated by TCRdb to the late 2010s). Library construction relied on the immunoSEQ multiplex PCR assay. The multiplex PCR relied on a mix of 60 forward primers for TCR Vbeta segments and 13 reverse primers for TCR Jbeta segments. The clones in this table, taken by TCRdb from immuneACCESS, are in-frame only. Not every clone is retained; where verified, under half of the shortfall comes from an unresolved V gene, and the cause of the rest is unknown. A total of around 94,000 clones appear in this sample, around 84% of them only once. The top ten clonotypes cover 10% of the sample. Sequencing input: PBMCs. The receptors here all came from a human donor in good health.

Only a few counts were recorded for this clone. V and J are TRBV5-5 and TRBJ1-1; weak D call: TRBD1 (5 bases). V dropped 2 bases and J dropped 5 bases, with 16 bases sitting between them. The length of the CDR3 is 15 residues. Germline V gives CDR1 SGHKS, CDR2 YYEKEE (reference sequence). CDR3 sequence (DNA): TGTGCCAGCAGCTTTCCGGGGGGGGATTTGACTGAAGCTTTCTTT. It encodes CASSFPGGDLTEAFF.

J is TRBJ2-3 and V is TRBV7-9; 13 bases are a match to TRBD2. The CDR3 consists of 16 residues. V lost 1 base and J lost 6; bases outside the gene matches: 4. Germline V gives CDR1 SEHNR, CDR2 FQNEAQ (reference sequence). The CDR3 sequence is CASSLGGLAGVDTQYF. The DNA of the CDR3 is TGTGCCAGCAGCTTAGGTGGACTAGCGGGGGTTGATACGCAGTATTTT.

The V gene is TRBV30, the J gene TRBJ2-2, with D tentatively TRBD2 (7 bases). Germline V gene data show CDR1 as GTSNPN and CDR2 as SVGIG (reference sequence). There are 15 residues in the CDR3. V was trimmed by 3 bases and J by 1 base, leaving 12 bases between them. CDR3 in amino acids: CAWRGGRKNTGELFF. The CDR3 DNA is TGTGCCTGGAGGGGGGGGCGTAAGAACACCGGGGAGCTGTTTTTT.

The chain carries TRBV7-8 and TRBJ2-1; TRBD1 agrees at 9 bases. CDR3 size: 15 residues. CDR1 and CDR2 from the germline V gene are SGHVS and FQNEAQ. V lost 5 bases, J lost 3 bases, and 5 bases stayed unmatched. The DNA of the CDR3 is TGTGCCAGCAGCGCGCGACAGGGGGACTACAATGAGCAGTTCTTC. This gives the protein CASSARQGDYNEQFF.

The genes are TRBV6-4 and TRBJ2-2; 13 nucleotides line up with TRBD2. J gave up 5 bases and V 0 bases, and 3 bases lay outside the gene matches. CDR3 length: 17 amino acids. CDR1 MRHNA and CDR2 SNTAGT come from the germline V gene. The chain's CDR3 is CASSDSGTSGDTGELFF. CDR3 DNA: TGTGCCAGCAGTGACTCTGGGACTAGCGGGGATACCGGGGAGCTGTTTTTT.

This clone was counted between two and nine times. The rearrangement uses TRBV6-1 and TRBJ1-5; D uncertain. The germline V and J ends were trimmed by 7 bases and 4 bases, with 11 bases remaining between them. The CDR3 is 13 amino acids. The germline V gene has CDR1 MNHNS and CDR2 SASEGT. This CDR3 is CASKTSSNQPQHF. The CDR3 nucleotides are TGTGCCAGCAAAACCAGTTCTAATCAGCCCCAGCATTTT.

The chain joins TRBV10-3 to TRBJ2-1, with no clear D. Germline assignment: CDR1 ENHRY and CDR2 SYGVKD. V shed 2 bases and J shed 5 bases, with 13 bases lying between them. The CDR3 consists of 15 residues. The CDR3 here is CAISEVIQPDNEQFF. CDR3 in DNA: TGTGCCATCAGTGAGGTAATACAGCCAGACAATGAGCAGTTCTTC.

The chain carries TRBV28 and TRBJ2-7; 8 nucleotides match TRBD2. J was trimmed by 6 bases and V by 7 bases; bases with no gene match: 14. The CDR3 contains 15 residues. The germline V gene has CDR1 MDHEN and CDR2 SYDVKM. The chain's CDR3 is CASISRGREGREQYF. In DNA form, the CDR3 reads TGTGCCAGCATCTCACGTGGCCGGGAGGGCCGCGAGCAGTACTTC.

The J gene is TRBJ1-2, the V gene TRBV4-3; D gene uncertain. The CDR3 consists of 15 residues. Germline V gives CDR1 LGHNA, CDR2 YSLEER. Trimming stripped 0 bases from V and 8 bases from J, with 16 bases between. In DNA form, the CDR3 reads TGCGCCAGCAGCCAAGATTTTTTGGAGCCCCGGGGCTACACCTTC. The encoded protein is CASSQDFLEPRGYTF.

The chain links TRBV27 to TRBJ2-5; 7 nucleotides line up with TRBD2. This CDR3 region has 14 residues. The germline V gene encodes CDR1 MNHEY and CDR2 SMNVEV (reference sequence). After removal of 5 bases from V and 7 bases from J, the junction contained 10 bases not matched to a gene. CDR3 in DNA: TGTGCCAGCAGTCCCGGTGGGGGGGTGGTGACCCAGTACTTC. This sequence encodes CASSPGGGVVTQYF.

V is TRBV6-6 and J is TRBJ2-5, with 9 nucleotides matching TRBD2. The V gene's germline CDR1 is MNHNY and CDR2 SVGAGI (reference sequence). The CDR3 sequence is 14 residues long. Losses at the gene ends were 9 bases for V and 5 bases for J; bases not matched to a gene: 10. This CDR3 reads CASSGGGAYETQYF. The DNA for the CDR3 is TGTGCCAGTTCTGGCGGGGGGGCCTATGAGACCCAGTACTTC.

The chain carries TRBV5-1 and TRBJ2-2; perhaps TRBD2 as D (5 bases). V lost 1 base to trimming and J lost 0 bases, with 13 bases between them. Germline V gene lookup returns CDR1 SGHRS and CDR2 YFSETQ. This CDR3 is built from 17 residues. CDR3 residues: CASSLSMSGANTGELFF. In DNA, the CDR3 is TGCGCCAGCAGCTTGTCCATGAGCGGCGCGAACACCGGGGAGCTGTTTTTT.

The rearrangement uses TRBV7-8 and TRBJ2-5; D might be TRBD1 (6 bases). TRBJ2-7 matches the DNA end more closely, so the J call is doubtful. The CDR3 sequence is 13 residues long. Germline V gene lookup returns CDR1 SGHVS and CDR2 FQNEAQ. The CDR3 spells CASSSSDSYEQYF. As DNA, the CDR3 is TGTGCCAGCAGCTCCTCGGACAGCTACGAGCAGTACTTC.

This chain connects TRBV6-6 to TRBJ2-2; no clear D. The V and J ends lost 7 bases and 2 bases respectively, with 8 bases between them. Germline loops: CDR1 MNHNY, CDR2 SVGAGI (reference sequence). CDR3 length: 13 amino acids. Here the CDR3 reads CASNLLNTGELFF. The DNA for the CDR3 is TGTGCCAGCAACTTACTAAACACCGGGGAGCTGTTTTTT.

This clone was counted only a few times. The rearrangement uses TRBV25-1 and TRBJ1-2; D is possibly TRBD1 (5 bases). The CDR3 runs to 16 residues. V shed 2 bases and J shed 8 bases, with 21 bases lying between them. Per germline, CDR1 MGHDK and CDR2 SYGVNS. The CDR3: CASSESLGQGLGGYTF. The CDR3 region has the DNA TGTGCCAGCAGTGAAAGCCTTGGGCAGGGCCTTGGGGGCTACACCTTC.

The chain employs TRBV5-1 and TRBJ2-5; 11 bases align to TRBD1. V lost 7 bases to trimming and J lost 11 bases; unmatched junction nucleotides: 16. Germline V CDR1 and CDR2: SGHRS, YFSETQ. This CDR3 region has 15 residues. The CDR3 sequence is CASQRGGQGASEQYF. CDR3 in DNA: TGCGCCAGCCAGCGGGGTGGACAGGGGGCTAGTGAGCAGTACTTC.

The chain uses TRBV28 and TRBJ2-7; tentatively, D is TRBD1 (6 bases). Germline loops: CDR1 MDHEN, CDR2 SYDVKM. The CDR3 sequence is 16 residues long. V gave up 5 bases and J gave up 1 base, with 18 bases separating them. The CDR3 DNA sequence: TGTGCCAGCAGTCCCCGGGTTCGACAGGATTCCTACGAGCAGTACTTC. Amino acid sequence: CASSPRVRQDSYEQYF.

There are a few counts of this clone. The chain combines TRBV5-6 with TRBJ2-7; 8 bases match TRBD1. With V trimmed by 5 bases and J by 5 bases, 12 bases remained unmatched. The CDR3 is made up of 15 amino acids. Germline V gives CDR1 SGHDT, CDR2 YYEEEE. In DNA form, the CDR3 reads TGTGCCAGCAGTCCTCCCGGACAGGGAACCCACGAGCAGTACTTC. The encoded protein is CASSPPGQGTHEQYF. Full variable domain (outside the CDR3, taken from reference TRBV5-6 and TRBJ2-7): DAGVTQSPTHLIKTRGQQVTLRCSPKSGHDTVSWYQQALGQGPQFIFQYYEEEERQRGNFPDRFSGHQFPNYSSELNVNALLLGDSALYLCASSPPGQGTHEQYFGPGTRLTVT.

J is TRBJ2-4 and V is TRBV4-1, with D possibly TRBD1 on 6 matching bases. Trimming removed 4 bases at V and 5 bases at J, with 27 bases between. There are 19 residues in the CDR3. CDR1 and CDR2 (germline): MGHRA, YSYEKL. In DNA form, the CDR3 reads TGCGCCAGCAGCCGGGGACACCTAAACCACCTAGCCAACCAAAACATTCAGTACTTC. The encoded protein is CASSRGHLNHLANQNIQYF.

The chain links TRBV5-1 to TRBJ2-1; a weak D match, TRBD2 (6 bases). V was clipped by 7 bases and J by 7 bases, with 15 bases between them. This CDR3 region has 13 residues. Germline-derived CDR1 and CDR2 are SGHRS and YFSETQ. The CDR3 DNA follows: TGCGCCAGCGCCCCGGGAGTAACTAATGAGCAGTTCTTC. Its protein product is CASAPGVTNEQFF.

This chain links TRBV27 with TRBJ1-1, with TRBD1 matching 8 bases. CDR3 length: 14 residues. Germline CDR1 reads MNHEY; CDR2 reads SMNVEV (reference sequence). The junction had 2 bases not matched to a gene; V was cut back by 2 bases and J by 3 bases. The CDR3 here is CASSLMDRDTEAFF. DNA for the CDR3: TGTGCCAGCAGTTTAATGGACAGGGACACTGAAGCTTTCTTT.